The clone carrying this T cell receptor (beta chain) was picked up a small number of times. The data derive from a study of blood T cell repertoires in COVID-19. Background on the study: Both acute and convalescent COVID-19 samples were obtained from the United States, Italy and Spain. The analysed material was cDNA or gDNA that came from T cells, B-cell-depleted T cells, or PBMCs.

The CDR3 is made up of 13 amino acids. After removal of 5 bases from V and 8 bases from J, the junction contained 7 bases not matched to a gene. The germline V gene has CDR1 GTSNPN and CDR2 SVGIG (reference sequence). Produced via immunoSEQ multiplex PCR; TCRdb's table is partial and in-frame only. The table lists a few hundred thousand clones, about nine tenths of them singletons. Sequenced sample: peripheral blood. The V and J genes are TRBV30 and TRBJ1-4; 8 positions match TRBD1. This clonotype was sampled from a man between 50 and 59 years old with active or convalescent COVID-19. The CDR3 is CAWAQGGGEKLFF. Here the CDR3 DNA reads TGTGCCTGGGCACAGGGGGGAGGAGAAAAACTGTTTTTT.